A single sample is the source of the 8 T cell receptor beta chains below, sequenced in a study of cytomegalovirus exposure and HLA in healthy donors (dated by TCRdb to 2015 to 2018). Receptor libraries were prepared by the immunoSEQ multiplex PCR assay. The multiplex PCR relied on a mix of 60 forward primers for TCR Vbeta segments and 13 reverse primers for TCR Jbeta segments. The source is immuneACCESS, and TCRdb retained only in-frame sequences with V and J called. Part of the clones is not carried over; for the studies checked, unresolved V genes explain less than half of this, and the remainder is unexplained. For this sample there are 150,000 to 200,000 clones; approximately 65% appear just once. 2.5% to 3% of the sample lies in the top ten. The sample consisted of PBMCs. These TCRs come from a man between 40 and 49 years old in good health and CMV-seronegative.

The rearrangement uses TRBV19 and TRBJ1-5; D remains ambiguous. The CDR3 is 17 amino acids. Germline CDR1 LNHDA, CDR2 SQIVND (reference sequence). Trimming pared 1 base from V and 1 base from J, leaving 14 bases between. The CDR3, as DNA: TGTGCCAGTAGTATAGGGGCACCTCCTGGCAGCAATCAGCCCCAGCATTTT. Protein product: CASSIGAPPGSNQPQHF. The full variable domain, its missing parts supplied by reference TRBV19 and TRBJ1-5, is DGGITQSPKYLFRKEGQNVTLSCEQNLNHDAMYWYRQDPGQGLRLIYYSQIVNDFQKGDIAEGYSVSREKKESFPLTVTSAQKNPTAFYLCASSIGAPPGSNQPQHFGDGTRLSIL.

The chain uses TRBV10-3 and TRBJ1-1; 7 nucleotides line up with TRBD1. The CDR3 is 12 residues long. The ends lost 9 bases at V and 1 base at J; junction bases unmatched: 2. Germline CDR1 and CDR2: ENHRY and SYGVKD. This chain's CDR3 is CAIQGPNTEAFF. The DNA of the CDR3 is TGTGCCATACAGGGGCCGAACACTGAAGCTTTCTTT.

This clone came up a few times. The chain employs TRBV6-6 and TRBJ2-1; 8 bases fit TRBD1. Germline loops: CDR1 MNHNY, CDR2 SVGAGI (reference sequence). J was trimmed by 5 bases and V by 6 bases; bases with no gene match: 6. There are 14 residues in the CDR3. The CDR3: CASRTTGVNNEQFF. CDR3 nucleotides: TGTGCCAGCAGGACGACAGGGGTCAACAATGAGCAGTTCTTC.

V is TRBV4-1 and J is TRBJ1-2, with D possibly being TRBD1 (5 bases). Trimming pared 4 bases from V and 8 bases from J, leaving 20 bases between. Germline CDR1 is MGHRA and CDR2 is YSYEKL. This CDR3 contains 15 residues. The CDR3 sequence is CASSPPGLYRIGYTF. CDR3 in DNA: TGCGCCAGCAGCCCCCCCGGCCTCTACAGGATAGGCTACACCTTC.

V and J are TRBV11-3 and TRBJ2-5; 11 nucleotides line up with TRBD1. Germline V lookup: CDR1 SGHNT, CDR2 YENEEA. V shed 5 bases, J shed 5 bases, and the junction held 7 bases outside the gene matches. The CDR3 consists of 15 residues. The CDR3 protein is CASSRGGQGVETQYF. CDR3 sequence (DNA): TGTGCCAGCAGCCGGGGGGGACAGGGGGTGGAGACCCAGTACTTC.

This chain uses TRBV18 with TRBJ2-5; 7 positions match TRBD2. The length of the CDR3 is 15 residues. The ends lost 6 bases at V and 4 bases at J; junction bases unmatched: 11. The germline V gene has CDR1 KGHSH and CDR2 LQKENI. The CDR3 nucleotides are TGTGCCAGCTCCCCGTCAAGCGGGGAGGGAGAGACCCAGTACTTC. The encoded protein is CASSPSSGEGETQYF. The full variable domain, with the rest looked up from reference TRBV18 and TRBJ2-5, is NAGVMQNPRHLVRRRGQEARLRCSPMKGHSHVYWYRQLPEEGLKFMVYLQKENIIDESGMPKERFSAEFPKEGPSILRIQQVVRGDSAAYFCASSPSSGEGETQYFGPGTRLLVL.

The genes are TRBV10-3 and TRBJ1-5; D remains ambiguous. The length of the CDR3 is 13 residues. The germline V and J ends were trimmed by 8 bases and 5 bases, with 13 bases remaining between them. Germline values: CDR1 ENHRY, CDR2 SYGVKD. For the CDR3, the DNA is TGTGCCATCTCCGACAACAGTGATCAGCCCCAGCATTTT. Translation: CAISDNSDQPQHF.

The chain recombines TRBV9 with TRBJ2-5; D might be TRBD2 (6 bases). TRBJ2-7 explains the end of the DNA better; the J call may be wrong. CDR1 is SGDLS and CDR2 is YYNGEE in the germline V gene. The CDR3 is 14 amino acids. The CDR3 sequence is CASSARDSFYEQYF. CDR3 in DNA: TGTGCCAGCAGCGCACGGGACTCATTCTACGAGCAGTACTTC.